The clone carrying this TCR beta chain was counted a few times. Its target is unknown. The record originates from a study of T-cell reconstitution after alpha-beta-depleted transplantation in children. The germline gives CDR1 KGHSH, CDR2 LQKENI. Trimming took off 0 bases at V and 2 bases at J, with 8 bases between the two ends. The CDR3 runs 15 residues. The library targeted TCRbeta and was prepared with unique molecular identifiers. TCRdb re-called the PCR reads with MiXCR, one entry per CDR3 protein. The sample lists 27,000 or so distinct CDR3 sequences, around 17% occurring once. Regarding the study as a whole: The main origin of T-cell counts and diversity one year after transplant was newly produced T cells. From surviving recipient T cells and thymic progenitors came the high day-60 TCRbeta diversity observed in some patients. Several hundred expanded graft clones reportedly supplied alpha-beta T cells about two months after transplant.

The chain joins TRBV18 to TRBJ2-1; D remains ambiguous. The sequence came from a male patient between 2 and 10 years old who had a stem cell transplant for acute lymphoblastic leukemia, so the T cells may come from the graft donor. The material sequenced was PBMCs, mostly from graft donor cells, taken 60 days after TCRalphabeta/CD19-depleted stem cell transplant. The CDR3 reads CASSPPEQPYNEQFF. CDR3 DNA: TGTGCCAGCTCACCACCGGAGCAGCCCTACAATGAGCAGTTCTTC.